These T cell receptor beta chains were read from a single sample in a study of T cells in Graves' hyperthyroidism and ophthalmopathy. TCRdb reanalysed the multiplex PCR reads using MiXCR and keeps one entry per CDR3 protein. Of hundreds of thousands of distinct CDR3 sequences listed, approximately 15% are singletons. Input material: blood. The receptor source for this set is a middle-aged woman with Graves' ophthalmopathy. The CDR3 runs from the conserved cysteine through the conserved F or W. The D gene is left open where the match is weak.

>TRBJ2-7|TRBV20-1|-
CSARETGNYEQYF
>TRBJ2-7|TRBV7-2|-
CARSRRVSRTWEQYF
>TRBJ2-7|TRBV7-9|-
CASSRRGERNYEQYF
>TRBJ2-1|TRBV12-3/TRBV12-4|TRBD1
CASSSPRTGGDRIGQFF
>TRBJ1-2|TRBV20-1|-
CSARSTTGAYGYTF
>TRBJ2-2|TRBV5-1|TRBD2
CASRPGLAGVWTGELFF
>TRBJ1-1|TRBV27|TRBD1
CASSPTRTGAAFF
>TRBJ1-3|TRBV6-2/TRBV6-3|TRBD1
CASSYPGQVSGNTIYF
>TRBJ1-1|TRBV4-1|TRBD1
CASSQPLRDRAPEAFF
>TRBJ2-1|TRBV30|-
CAWTRTGNEQFF
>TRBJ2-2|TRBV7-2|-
CASSLTEANTGELFF
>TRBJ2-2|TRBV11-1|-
CASSKNSWNTGELFF
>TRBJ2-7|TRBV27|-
CASSLSSRVAYEQYF
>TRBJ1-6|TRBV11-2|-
CASSLQSSNSPLHF
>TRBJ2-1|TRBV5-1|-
CASSFFGVGSYNEQFF
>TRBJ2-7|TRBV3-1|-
CASSQDRGGENF
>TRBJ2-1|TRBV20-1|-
CSAPHPQQGASYNEQFF
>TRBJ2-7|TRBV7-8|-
CASSLQLTEQYF
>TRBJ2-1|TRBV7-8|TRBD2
CASSLEPWAGGFGNEQFF
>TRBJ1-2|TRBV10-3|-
CAISVGAGNYGYTF
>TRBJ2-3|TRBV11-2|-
CASSPGVEDTQYF
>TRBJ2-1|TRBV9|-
CASSVHPGTIYNEQFF
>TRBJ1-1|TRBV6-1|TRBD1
CASKRTGYNTEAFF
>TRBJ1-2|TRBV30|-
CAWSVQWGYGYTF
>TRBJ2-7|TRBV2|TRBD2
CASTSAEREGYEQYF
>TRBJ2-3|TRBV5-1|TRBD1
CASSLNTGTGRTDTQYF
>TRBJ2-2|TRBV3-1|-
CASSQKRRVANTGELFF
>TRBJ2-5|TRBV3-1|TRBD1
CASSSNRGDRVETQYF
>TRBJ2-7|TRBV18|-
CASSKVDGSGEQYF
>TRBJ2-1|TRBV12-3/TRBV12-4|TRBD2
CASSRSGSAYNEQFF
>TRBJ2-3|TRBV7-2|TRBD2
CASSSSGAGGPGDTQYF
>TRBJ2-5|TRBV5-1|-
CASSLFPGSETQYF
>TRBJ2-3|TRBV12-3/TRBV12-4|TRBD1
CASLIGQGSSDTQYF
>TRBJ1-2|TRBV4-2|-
CASSQDSRVNYGYTF